The next 21 T cell receptor beta chains were all read from a single sample in a study of T cell responses to AZD1222 COVID-19 vaccine. The assay was immunoSEQ multiplex PCR, and TCRdb's table has in-frame clones only and misses some. The table has 150,000 or so clones, around nine tenths seen once; the top ten hold 1.4% to 1.5%. The sequencing here drew on peripheral blood, taken on day 0 of AZD1222 vaccination. Receptors originate from an adult in good health.

CDR3 nucleotide sequence: TGTGCCAGCAGTTACCCGGGGGGCTCGGACACTGAAGCTTTCTTT. This translates into CASSYPGGSDTEAFF. This rearrangement joins TRBV28 to TRBJ1-1, with D possibly TRBD1 on 6 matching bases. V lost 4 bases, J lost 3 bases, and 15 bases lay in between. CDR1 and CDR2 from the germline V gene are MDHEN and SYDVKM. This CDR3 is 15 amino acids long.

In DNA form, the CDR3 reads TGTGCCAGCAACCCTACCCCCGGCAATGAGCAGTTCTTC. Translating it yields CASNPTPGNEQFF. The chain combines TRBV19 with TRBJ2-1; D unresolved. The CDR3 is made up of 13 amino acids. Germline CDR1 and CDR2: LNHDA and SQIVND (reference sequence). V was shortened by 9 bases and J by 6 bases, with 15 bases between the two germline ends.

The chain recombines TRBV29-1 with TRBJ2-3; TRBD2 aligns across 10 bases. In germline, CDR1 is SQVTM, CDR2 ANQGSEA. After removal of 6 bases from V and 0 bases from J, the junction contained 15 bases not matched to a gene. The length of the CDR3 is 18 residues. As DNA, the CDR3 is TGCAGCGTGAGGGGAAGGCTAGCGGGGGCCTCTAGCACAGATACGCAGTATTTT. Protein sequence: CSVRGRLAGASSTDTQYF.

The sample holds one count of this clone. V is TRBV7-9 and J is TRBJ2-1; D remains unclear. The germline V gene has CDR1 SEHNR and CDR2 FQNEAQ (reference sequence). Trimming removed 4 bases from V and 6 bases from J, with 10 bases in between. The length of the CDR3 is 13 residues. The CDR3 sequence: CASSSQQTNEQFF. CDR3 nucleotide sequence: TGTGCCAGCAGCTCACAACAGACCAATGAGCAGTTCTTC.

The chain couples TRBV6-5 to TRBJ1-1; 7 bases align to TRBD1. The CDR3 spans 16 residues. Germline-derived CDR1 and CDR2 are MNHEY and SVGAGI. With V trimmed by 4 bases and J by 1 base, 9 bases remained unmatched. Here the CDR3 DNA reads TGTGCCAGCAGTTCGCAAAAGGGGGCAAGGAACACTGAAGCTTTCTTT. Translating it yields CASSSQKGARNTEAFF.

The genes are TRBV5-5 and TRBJ1-2; 9 nucleotides agree with TRBD1. The J segment lost 0 bases and the V segment lost 1 base, leaving 13 bases of the junction unmatched. This CDR3 has 19 residues. CDR1 is SGHKS and CDR2 is YYEKEE in the germline V gene (reference sequence). The CDR3 bases are TGTGCCAGCAGCTTGCCCTCGACAGGGGGAGTACAGGCTAACTATGGCTACACCTTC. Its protein product is CASSLPSTGGVQANYGYTF.

J is TRBJ2-1 and V is TRBV28; TRBD2 matches at 16 bases. V shed 4 bases and J 0 bases; nucleotides not matched to a gene: 9. There are 20 residues in the CDR3. CDR1 is MDHEN and CDR2 is SYDVKM in the germline V gene. CDR3 sequence (DNA): TGTGCCAGCAGTTCACCGGGACTAGCGGGAGGGCGTAGCTCCTACAATGAGCAGTTCTTC. It is translated as CASSSPGLAGGRSSYNEQFF.

This chain joins TRBV3-1 (or the pseudogene TRBV3-2) and TRBJ1-1; D may be TRBD1 (5 bases). Germline V gives CDR1 LGHDT, CDR2 YNNKEL (reference sequence). The CDR3 length is 12 residues. Trimming took 3 bases from V and 5 from J, leaving 7 bases between them. The CDR3 loop is CASSQKGTEAFF. The DNA for the CDR3 is TGTGCCAGCAGCCAGAAGGGGACTGAAGCTTTCTTT.

The J gene is TRBJ1-2, the V gene TRBV27, with D hard to call. Trimming shortened V by 5 bases and J by 6 bases, and 13 bases separated the two germline ends. The germline gives CDR1 MNHEY, CDR2 SMNVEV (reference sequence). This CDR3 spans 13 amino acids. Written as DNA, the CDR3 is TGTGCCAGCAGTCCGATCATTTCGGATGGCTACACCTTC. This sequence encodes CASSPIISDGYTF.

The genes are TRBV7-6 and TRBJ2-3; 7 bases align to TRBD1. CDR1 and CDR2 (germline): SGHVS, FNYEAQ. This CDR3 is built from 14 residues. The junction had 4 bases not matched to a gene; V was cut back by 4 bases and J by 3 bases. This CDR3 reads CASSSGQVTDTQYF. CDR3 in DNA: TGTGCCAGCAGCTCAGGACAGGTTACAGATACGCAGTATTTT.

The chain employs TRBV5-6 and TRBJ2-7, with D perhaps matching TRBD2 (6 bases). The length of the CDR3 is 15 residues. Trimming removed 1 base at V and 3 bases at J, with 14 bases between. Germline lookup yields CDR1 SGHDT and CDR2 YYEEEE. The CDR3 DNA reads TGTGCCAGCAGCTTGACAACCCGGGGAGGCTACGAGCAGTACTTC. Residues: CASSLTTRGGYEQYF.

The DNA of the CDR3 is TGTGCCAGCAGCAAACTAGCGGGGGCTCCCGGAGAGACCCAGTACTTC. This codes for CASSKLAGAPGETQYF. This chain connects TRBV7-2 to TRBJ2-5, with 11 positions matching TRBD2. J gave up 4 bases and V 5 bases, and 9 bases lay outside the gene matches. Germline V gene data show CDR1 as SGHTA and CDR2 as FQGNSA. There are 16 residues in the CDR3.

J is TRBJ1-4 and V is TRBV30; D is perhaps TRBD1 (6 bases). V shed 2 bases and J shed 5 bases, with 15 bases lying between them. CDR1 is GTSNPN and CDR2 is SVGIG in the germline V gene (reference sequence). The CDR3 loop spans 15 amino acids. CDR3 coding DNA: TGTGCCTGGAGTCCAGGGGTTTCACGGAATGAAAAACTGTTTTTT. This translates into CAWSPGVSRNEKLFF.

The chain has TRBV12-3 or TRBV12-4 and TRBJ1-1, with unresolved D. V shed 3 bases and J shed 5 bases, with 10 bases lying between them. This CDR3 contains 13 residues. The DNA for the CDR3 is TGTGCCAGCAGTTTCGGCTCTGGGACTGAAGCTTTCTTT. Its protein product is CASSFGSGTEAFF.

The J gene is TRBJ1-5, the V gene TRBV15, with D maybe TRBD1 (5 bases). From germline, CDR1 is LNHNV and CDR2 YYDKDF (reference sequence). The CDR3 runs to 19 residues. V lost 0 bases, J lost 0 bases, and 18 bases lay in between. CDR3 amino acids: CATSRDSGTEYYSNQPQHF. The DNA of the CDR3 is TGTGCCACCAGCAGAGATTCCGGGACGGAGTATTATAGCAATCAGCCCCAGCATTTT.

The chain is built from TRBV5-1 and TRBJ1-1; unclear D gene. Trimming removed 5 bases from V and 2 bases from J, with 16 bases in between. Germline V lookup: CDR1 SGHRS, CDR2 YFSETQ. The CDR3 sequence is 15 residues long. The CDR3 spells CASRPGSFYNTEAFF. The CDR3 nucleotides read TGCGCCAGCAGACCCGGGTCGTTTTACAACACTGAAGCTTTCTTT. Full variable domain (outside the CDR3, taken from reference TRBV5-1 and TRBJ1-1): KAGVTQTPRYLIKTRGQQVTLSCSPISGHRSVSWYQQTPGQGLQFLFEYFSETQRNKGNFPGRFSGRQFSNSRSEMNVSTLELGDSALYLCASRPGSFYNTEAFFGQGTRLTVV.

This clone was detected only once. J is TRBJ1-6 and V is TRBV13; D is ambiguous. Germline CDR1 reads PRHDT; CDR2 reads FYEKMQ (reference sequence). CDR3 length equals 16 residues. V was clipped by 3 bases and J by 0 bases, with 9 bases between them. The CDR3 DNA reads as TGTGCCAGCAGCTTGGAAGGGAGCTCCTATAATTCACCCCTCCACTTT. Protein sequence: CASSLEGSSYNSPLHF.

This rearrangement joins TRBV6-5 to TRBJ2-1, with D unresolved. Germline assignment: CDR1 MNHEY and CDR2 SVGAGI. The length of the CDR3 is 12 residues. Trimming pared 6 bases from V and 9 bases from J, leaving 12 bases between. Here the CDR3 DNA reads TGTGCCAGCAGCGAGGTGGGTTTTGAGCAGTTCTTC. This codes for CASSEVGFEQFF.

This clone was observed once. CDR3 sequence reads: CASSQSQENQPQHF. The CDR3 DNA is TGTGCCAGCAGCCAGTCACAGGAAAATCAGCCCCAGCATTTT. This rearrangement joins TRBV16 to TRBJ1-5; the D gene is possibly TRBD1 (5 bases). V was pared by 3 bases and J by 4 bases, with 10 bases between. This CDR3 is built from 14 residues. Germline CDR1 is KGHSY and CDR2 is FQNENV.

This clone was counted a single time. The V gene is TRBV28, the J gene TRBJ2-7, with 11 bases fitting TRBD1. There are 14 residues in the CDR3. The germline V gene has CDR1 MDHEN and CDR2 SYDVKM. The junction had 6 bases not matched to a gene; V was cut back by 8 bases and J by 3 bases. CDR3 protein: CASGQGAPLYEQYF. The DNA for the CDR3 is TGTGCCAGCGGACAGGGGGCGCCCCTCTACGAGCAGTACTTC.

J is TRBJ1-5 and V is TRBV19; a possible D gene is TRBD1 (6 bases). The V gene's germline CDR1 is LNHDA and CDR2 SQIVND (reference sequence). The CDR3 is 13 residues long. Trimming cost V 6 bases and J 7 bases, with 13 bases left between them. The CDR3 nucleotides read TGTGCCAGTAGAAAAGGGGGGTACCAGCCCCAGCATTTT. Residues: CASRKGGYQPQHF.